This record concerns one TCR beta chain sequence. Treatment in this sample: oral pan-JAK inhibitor, 5-10 mg twice daily. This specimen comes from a study of CD8+ T cells in alopecia areata. The CDR3 runs 14 residues. V lost 5 bases, J lost 0 bases, and 3 bases stayed unmatched. Per germline, CDR1 SGHTA and CDR2 FQGNSA. cDNA reverse transcribed from extracted RNA served as the sequencing template. The assay was immunoSEQ multiplex PCR, and TCRdb's table has in-frame clones only and misses some. The top ten clones hold approximately 1.4% of a sample with around 180,000 clones, about 65% of them seen once.

V and J are TRBV7-2 and TRBJ1-1, with 7 positions matching TRBD1. This clonotype was sampled from a human donor with alopecia areata. The specimen comprised CD4+ T cells sorted from blood, sampled at week 49, from a patient treated with tofacitinib. This CDR3 reads CASSPDRVNTEAFF. As DNA, the CDR3 is TGTGCCAGCAGCCCTGACAGGGTGAACACTGAAGCTTTCTTT.